Listed below are T cell receptor beta chains from one sample, sequenced in a study of CD8 T cells in ankylosing spondylitis. TCRdb processed the 5' RACE reads anew with MiXCR; each CDR3 protein has one entry. The sample yields a few hundred thousand distinct CDR3 sequences, roughly a quarter seen once. Specimen: blood, either unsorted or a sorted T cell fraction (not recorded which). All receptors come from a male donor with ankylosing spondylitis or in good health (not recorded which). Both conserved end residues are part of each CDR3. The D gene is left open where the match is weak. The size entry is marked missing in some rows and otherwise reads once, few, many or a size class.

CDR3	DNA	J	V	size	D	length
CCARVALQVSGANVLTF	TGCTGTGCTAGAGTGGCCTTACAGGTCTCGGGGGCCAACGTCCTGACTTTC	TRBJ2-6	TRBV20-1	-	-	17
CASSGQGAYNEQFF	TGTGCCAGCAGTGGACAGGGGGCCTACAATGAGCAGTTCTTC	TRBJ2-1	TRBV10-3	-	TRBD1	14
CSAPDGTLEETQYF	TGCAGTGCACCCGACGGGACGTTGGAGGAGACCCAGTACTTC	TRBJ2-5	TRBV20-1	few	-	14
CASSPGTGATETQYF	TGTGCCAGCTCACCCGGGACAGGCGCCACAGAGACCCAGTACTTC	TRBJ2-5	TRBV18	few	TRBD1	15
CATSGDTTDTQYF	TGTGCCACCAGTGGAGACACTACAGATACGCAGTATTTT	TRBJ2-3	TRBV24-1	few	-	13
CSSRTANTEAFF	TGCAGCTCCCGGACAGCGAACACTGAAGCTTTCTTT	TRBJ1-1	TRBV29-1	many	-	12
CASRQGPSVEYTF	TGTGCCAGCAGACAGGGGCCCTCGGTAGAGTACACCTTC	TRBJ1-2	TRBV12-3/TRBV12-4	many	TRBD1	13
CSVAPGAHGTEAFF	TGCAGCGTCGCACCGGGCGCCCACGGAACTGAAGCTTTCTTT	TRBJ1-1	TRBV29-1	-	-	14
CASSLGFGGGAYEQYF	TGTGCCAGCAGTTTGGGTTTTGGGGGGGGGGCCTACGAGCAGTACTTC	TRBJ2-7	TRBV6-5	few	TRBD2	16
CSANRDRPYEQYF	TGCAGTGCTAACCGGGACCGACCCTACGAGCAGTACTTC	TRBJ2-7	TRBV20-1	-	-	13
CASSYQGAGAGLRGYTF	TGTGCCAGCAGTTACCAGGGAGCAGGGGCAGGTTTAAGAGGCTACACCTTC	TRBJ1-2	TRBV6-5	many	-	17
CSVGMGEDEQFF	TGCAGCGTGGGAATGGGGGAGGATGAGCAGTTCTTC	TRBJ2-1	TRBV29-1	-	-	12
CSALLAGGSYEQYF	TGCAGTGCCCTACTAGCGGGGGGTTCCTACGAGCAGTACTTC	TRBJ2-7	TRBV20-1	many	TRBD2	14
CASSLGRDIQYF	TGTGCCAGCAGCTTAGGGCGGGACATTCAGTACTTC	TRBJ2-4	TRBV11-2	many	-	12
CSARDTLADEQYF	TGCAGTGCTAGGGACACACTAGCCGACGAGCAGTACTTC	TRBJ2-7	TRBV20-1	many	-	13
CSAKSERDSYNEQFF	TGCAGTGCTAAATCGGAACGAGACTCCTACAATGAGCAGTTCTTC	TRBJ2-1	TRBV20-1	few	-	15
CSARATHTEAFF	TGCAGTGCTAGAGCGACGCACACTGAAGCTTTCTTT	TRBJ1-1	TRBV20-1	-	-	12
CAISERGREQFF	TGTGCCATCAGTGAACGTGGGCGTGAGCAGTTCTTC	TRBJ2-1	TRBV10-3	-	-	12
CSALTGGASNSPLHF	TGCAGTGCCCTGACAGGGGGCGCCTCAAATTCACCCCTCCACTTT	TRBJ1-6	TRBV20-1	few	TRBD1	15
CASSFARGFEQFF	TGTGCCAGCAGTTTTGCCAGGGGGTTTGAGCAGTTCTTC	TRBJ2-1	TRBV12-3/TRBV12-4	few	TRBD1	13
CASSLQGVGNNEQFF	TGTGCCAGCAGTTTACAGGGGGTTGGGAACAATGAGCAGTTCTTC	TRBJ2-1	TRBV12-3/TRBV12-4	-	TRBD1	15
CASSSLKALQPQHF	TGTGCCAGCAGTTCTCTAAAGGCCCTTCAGCCCCAGCATTTT	TRBJ1-5	TRBV12-3/TRBV12-4	-	-	14
CASSNMATDEQYF	TGTGCCAGCAGCAACATGGCCACCGACGAGCAGTACTTC	TRBJ2-7	TRBV3-1	-	-	13
CATRTPDTEAFF	TGTGCCACCAGGACTCCCGACACTGAAGCTTTCTTT	TRBJ1-1	TRBV6-5	many	-	12
CSASPGSSGANVLTF	TGCAGTGCTAGTCCCGGGAGCTCTGGGGCCAACGTCCTGACTTTC	TRBJ2-6	TRBV20-1	few	-	15
CSASVGRNYTF	TGCAGTGCCTCGGTTGGTCGGAACTACACCTTC	TRBJ1-2	TRBV20-1	many	-	11
CASRRDYQNTGELFF	TGTGCCAGCAGAAGGGACTACCAAAACACCGGGGAGCTGTTTTTT	TRBJ2-2	TRBV6-4	many	TRBD2	15
CSVEDLPGQGADTQYF	TGCAGCGTTGAAGATCTCCCGGGACAGGGGGCAGATACGCAGTATTTT	TRBJ2-3	TRBV29-1	few	TRBD1	16
CASSRTGPYEQYF	TGTGCCAGCAGCCGAACAGGCCCCTACGAGCAGTACTTC	TRBJ2-7	TRBV12-3/TRBV12-4	-	-	13
CASGGSPADTQYF	TGTGCCAGCGGGGGGAGCCCCGCAGATACGCAGTATTTT	TRBJ2-3	TRBV16	many	-	13
CSASTALAGVGEEQFF	TGCAGTGCTAGCACAGCCCTAGCGGGGGTTGGAGAAGAGCAGTTCTTC	TRBJ2-1	TRBV20-1	many	TRBD2	16
CSASIQLAQYF	TGCAGTGCTAGTATCCAGCTCGCGCAGTATTTT	TRBJ2-3	TRBV20-1	few	-	11
CASSFSGGGYEQYF	TGTGCCAGCAGCTTCAGCGGGGGTGGCTACGAGCAGTACTTC	TRBJ2-7	TRBV7-9	-	TRBD2	14
CASSHLSGEQYF	TGTGCCAGCAGCCATCTCTCAGGGGAGCAGTACTTC	TRBJ2-7	TRBV3-1	-	-	12
CASSPTKKVDQETQYF	TGTGCCAGCAGTCCAACAAAGAAGGTAGACCAAGAGACCCAGTACTTC	TRBJ2-5	TRBV28	-	-	16
CASSQEVSGGREQFF	TGTGCCAGCAGCCAAGAAGTAAGCGGGGGCCGGGAGCAGTTCTTC	TRBJ2-1	TRBV4-2	many	TRBD2	15
CASSHAGVNTGELFF	TGCGCCAGCAGCCATGCCGGCGTCAACACCGGGGAGCTGTTTTTT	TRBJ2-2	TRBV5-1	many	-	15
CSAGGPTEAFF	TGCAGCGCCGGGGGGCCCACTGAAGCTTTCTTT	TRBJ1-1	TRBV29-1	many	-	11
CAIKGQGPYEQYF	TGTGCCATCAAGGGACAGGGCCCATACGAGCAGTACTTC	TRBJ2-7	TRBV10-3	many	TRBD1	13